These 19 T cell receptor beta chains originate from one sample sequenced in a study of beta chain features in type 1 diabetes. These receptors lack a known antigen. Isolated RNA was reverse transcribed in full, so expressed TCRB transcripts were sequenced. Method: immunoSEQ multiplex PCR; TCRdb's copy keeps in-frame clones and lacks some. The table has under 200,000 clones, roughly 8% seen once. Study findings and constraints: Within each of all four CD4+ subsets, Type 1 diabetes patients had TCRB CDR3s that were moderately but significantly shorter.

Sequenced sample: central memory CD4+ T cells from blood. The source is a woman aged 18-30 years with type 1 diabetes.

This clone turned up a few times. The chain carries TRBV14 and TRBJ1-6; D is undetermined. Germline lookup yields CDR1 SGHDN and CDR2 FVKESK. There are 11 residues in the CDR3. Between the trimmed V and J ends, which lost 3 bases and 12 bases, there was a span of 6 bases. The CDR3 region is CASSQGGPLHF. The DNA of the CDR3 is TGTGCCAGCAGCCAGGGAGGACCCCTCCACTTT.

This clone came up a few times. The gene calls are TRBV27 and TRBJ2-3; TRBD2 might be the D (5 bases). This CDR3 region has 14 residues. Trimming stripped 7 bases from V and 2 bases from J, with 13 bases between. Germline V gene data show CDR1 as MNHEY and CDR2 as SMNVEV (reference sequence). CDR3 loop: CASTRTPVTDTQYF. The CDR3 DNA reads as TGTGCCAGCACCCGGACTCCGGTCACAGATACGCAGTATTTT.

This clone was observed a handful of times. V is TRBV27 and J is TRBJ2-7; 12 bases line up with TRBD2. V was pared by 7 bases and J by 6 bases, with 10 bases of the junction left unmatched. Germline CDR1 reads MNHEY; CDR2 reads SMNVEV (reference sequence). The CDR3 is made up of 15 amino acids. The CDR3 DNA follows: TGTGCCAGCAAAGAAAGACTAGCGGGAGAGATCGAGCAGTACTTC. It codes for CASKERLAGEIEQYF.

The V and J genes are TRBV9 and TRBJ2-7; 9 positions agree with TRBD1. Losses at the gene ends were 3 bases for V and 6 bases for J; bases not matched to a gene: 4. The length of the CDR3 is 13 residues. The V gene's germline CDR1 is SGDLS and CDR2 YYNGEE. The CDR3, as DNA: TGTGCCAGCAGCGACCGGGACAGGGTCGAGCAGTACTTC. Its translation is CASSDRDRVEQYF.

This chain links TRBV25-1 with TRBJ2-5, with 10 bases aligning to TRBD1. Germline CDR1 and CDR2: MGHDK and SYGVNS. V shed 7 bases and J 6 bases; nucleotides not matched to a gene: 8. CDR3 length: 14 amino acids. The CDR3 reads CASTRTGQGKTQYF. CDR3 DNA: TGTGCCAGCACAAGAACGGGACAGGGGAAGACCCAGTACTTC.

The chain is built from TRBV9 and TRBJ2-2, with 8 bases aligning to TRBD1. The V gene end was trimmed by 3 bases and the J gene end by 6 bases; junction bases not matched to a gene: 7. Germline lookup yields CDR1 SGDLS and CDR2 YYNGEE. The CDR3 runs to 15 residues. The CDR3, as DNA: TGTGCCAGCAGCGGCCGGGACAGGCCCGCCGGGGAGCTGTTTTTT. As protein: CASSGRDRPAGELFF.

The V and J genes are TRBV6-5 and TRBJ2-7, with a possible D match to TRBD1 (6 bases). Trimming pared 2 bases from V and 3 bases from J, leaving 17 bases between. Germline-derived CDR1 and CDR2 are MNHEY and SVGAGI. The length of the CDR3 is 16 residues. This CDR3 is CASSYDATGTLYEQYF. The CDR3 DNA is TGTGCCAGCAGTTACGACGCCACAGGGACCCTCTACGAGCAGTACTTC.

This clone occurred a few times. The V call is TRBV9, the J call TRBJ1-1, with 7 positions matching TRBD1. The germline CDR1 and CDR2 sequences are SGDLS and YYNGEE. The CDR3 totals 15 residues. Unmatched junction bases numbered 5, after V lost 0 bases and J lost 3 bases. The CDR3 here is CASSVAGGQHTEAFF. CDR3 DNA sequence: TGTGCCAGCAGCGTAGCCGGGGGACAGCACACTGAAGCTTTCTTT.

In its sample, this clone was seen a few times. V and J are TRBV4-3 and TRBJ2-7, with D possibly matching TRBD2 (6 bases). Trimming cost V 0 bases and J 1 base, with 16 bases left between them. The length of the CDR3 is 17 residues. Germline-derived CDR1 and CDR2 are LGHNA and YSLEER. The CDR3 reads CASSQDFLGTASYEQYF. Here the CDR3 DNA reads TGCGCCAGCAGCCAAGATTTTTTAGGGACTGCATCCTACGAGCAGTACTTC.

This clone was picked up a small number of times. The chain recombines TRBV7-8 with TRBJ1-4; D is ambiguous. The CDR3 is 12 amino acids. Trimming removed 5 bases at V and 7 bases at J, with 8 bases between. Germline loops: CDR1 SGHVS, CDR2 FQNEAQ. CDR3 in amino acids: CASSPVPEKLFF. CDR3 coding DNA: TGTGCCAGCAGCCCCGTCCCTGAAAAACTGTTTTTT.

The table lists this clone with a few counts. The chain combines TRBV7-9 with TRBJ1-2; TRBD1 aligns across 8 bases. Germline CDR1 reads SEHNR; CDR2 reads FQNEAQ (reference sequence). The J segment lost 4 bases and the V segment lost 5 bases, leaving 6 bases of the junction unmatched. CDR3 length equals 14 residues. As DNA, the CDR3 is TGTGCCAGCAGCCCAAACAGGGGGGCCTATGGCTACACCTTC. Translating it yields CASSPNRGAYGYTF.

There are a few counts of this clone. The chain uses TRBV4-1 and TRBJ1-2; no definite D call. There are 13 residues in the CDR3. Between the trimmed V and J ends, which lost 0 bases and 4 bases, there was a span of 6 bases. Per the germline V gene, CDR1 is MGHRA and CDR2 is YSYEKL. The CDR3 is CASSQESRYGYTF. CDR3 nucleotide sequence: TGCGCCAGCAGCCAAGAGTCCCGCTATGGCTACACCTTC.

This clone was detected a few times. J is TRBJ2-6 and V is TRBV9; D is undetermined. This CDR3 comprises 12 residues. V lost 8 bases, J lost 0 bases, and 3 bases lay in between. The germline gives CDR1 SGDLS, CDR2 YYNGEE. DNA for the CDR3: TGTGCCAGAGCCTCTGGGGCCAACGTCCTGACTTTC. Protein sequence: CARASGANVLTF.

This chain joins TRBV27 and TRBJ2-5; maybe TRBD1 (5 bases). The ends were cut back, 7 bases at V and 2 bases at J, with 11 bases in the middle. Germline-derived CDR1 and CDR2 are MNHEY and SMNVEV (reference sequence). CDR3 size: 13 residues. The CDR3 coding sequence is TGTGCCAGCATTGGGGCGCGACAAGAGACCCAGTACTTC. Translated: CASIGARQETQYF.

V usage is TRBV9 and J usage is TRBJ1-4; D is possibly TRBD1 (6 bases). Germline V gene data show CDR1 as SGDLS and CDR2 as YYNGEE. The CDR3 covers 15 residues. The V end was cut by 5 bases, the J end by 6 bases, with 17 bases between. The CDR3 sequence: CASSQPGGGHEKLFF. DNA of the CDR3: TGTGCCAGCAGTCAACCCGGGGGGGGGCATGAAAAACTGTTTTTT.

This clone has only a few counts. The chain has TRBV30 and TRBJ2-1, with 9 bases that match TRBD2. V was pared by 1 base and J by 14 bases, with 9 bases of the junction left unmatched. The CDR3 loop spans 13 amino acids. Germline assignment: CDR1 GTSNPN and CDR2 SVGIG (reference sequence). This CDR3 is CAWSARISGREFF. The CDR3, as DNA: TGTGCCTGGAGTGCACGGATTAGCGGGAGAGAGTTCTTC.

This chain joins TRBV9 and TRBJ1-3, with a possible D match to TRBD1 (5 bases). V gave up 1 base and J gave up 8 bases, with 7 bases separating them. Germline CDR1 SGDLS, CDR2 YYNGEE. This CDR3 has 12 residues. Here the CDR3 DNA reads TGTGCCAGCAGCGTAACAGGAGACACCATATATTTT. It translates to CASSVTGDTIYF.

The chain joins TRBV14 to TRBJ2-3; 13 bases fit TRBD2. V was pared by 4 bases and J by 5 bases, with 3 bases of the junction left unmatched. Per the germline V gene, CDR1 is SGHDN and CDR2 is FVKESK. This CDR3 comprises 15 residues. The CDR3, as DNA: TGTGCCAGCAGCCGGACTAGCGGGGGAGTAGATACGCAGTATTTT. Protein sequence: CASSRTSGGVDTQYF.

This clone was seen only a few times. This chain links TRBV7-2 with TRBJ1-5, with a tentative D call TRBD1 (5 bases). Trimming cost V 7 bases and J 0 bases, with 7 bases left between them. The CDR3 extends over 13 amino acids. Looked up from germline, CDR1 is SGHTA and CDR2 is FQGNSA. This CDR3 is CASNQGSNQPQHF. DNA of the CDR3: TGTGCCAGCAACCAGGGTAGCAATCAGCCCCAGCATTTT.